The 21 T cell receptor beta chains in this list originate from one sample, sequenced in a study of T cell responses to AZD1222 COVID-19 vaccine. Clones were read by immunoSEQ multiplex PCR, and TCRdb kept only the in-frame ones, dropping some. The top ten clones hold 20% to 25% of a sample with tens of thousands of clones, 65% to 85% of them seen once. The specimen was peripheral blood, collected on day 0 of MenACWY control vaccination. The receptors derive from an adult in good health.

The rearrangement uses TRBV6-5 and TRBJ1-5; 7 nucleotides line up with TRBD1. Germline loops: CDR1 MNHEY, CDR2 SVGAGI. J lost 4 bases, V lost 6 bases, and 6 bases had no gene match. The CDR3 loop spans 14 amino acids. The CDR3 reads CASSSQGRNQPQHF. DNA for the CDR3: TGTGCCAGCAGCTCACAGGGGAGGAATCAGCCCCAGCATTTT.

The gene calls are TRBV27 and TRBJ2-1, with 13 bases aligning to TRBD2. Trimming took 9 bases from V and 9 from J; bases not matched to a gene: 8. From germline, CDR1 is MNHEY and CDR2 SMNVEV (reference sequence). The CDR3 consists of 14 residues. This CDR3 is CASVRTSGSGEQFF. CDR3 sequence (DNA): TGTGCCAGTGTCAGGACTAGCGGGAGTGGTGAGCAGTTCTTC.

This clone has only one observation. The chain joins TRBV5-1 to TRBJ2-1; D perhaps matches TRBD1 (5 bases). The CDR3 contains 14 residues. CDR1 is SGHRS, CDR2 YFSETQ, per germline. Trimming took 0 bases from V and 9 from J, leaving 13 bases between them. The CDR3 sequence is CASSLVTGGGEQFF. As DNA, the CDR3 is TGCGCCAGCAGCTTGGTCACAGGCGGTGGTGAGCAGTTCTTC.

This CDR3 is CASSLSHSYEQYV. CDR3 in DNA: TGTGCCAGCAGCTTATCCCACAGCTACGAGCAGTACGTC. The chain links TRBV7-2 to TRBJ2-7; D remains ambiguous. V lost 2 bases to trimming and J lost 3 bases, with 8 bases between them. Germline V gene lookup returns CDR1 SGHTA and CDR2 FQGNSA. The CDR3 sequence is 13 residues long.

The CDR3 nucleotides are TGCAGCGTCTCCGGGACAGGGCTGAATGAGCAGTTCTTC. Translated: CSVSGTGLNEQFF. The chain has TRBV29-1 and TRBJ2-1, with 9 bases matching TRBD1. J was trimmed by 7 bases and V by 6 bases; bases with no gene match: 7. The CDR3 contains 13 residues. Germline V CDR1 and CDR2: SQVTM, ANQGSEA.

The chain recombines TRBV30 with TRBJ1-2, with 8 bases aligning to TRBD1. Germline CDR1 and CDR2: GTSNPN and SVGIG (reference sequence). The CDR3 runs to 13 residues. With V trimmed by 2 bases and J by 8 bases, 7 bases remained unmatched. In DNA form, the CDR3 reads TGTGCCTGGAGTCTACAGGGGGTAAGAGGCTACACCTTC. As protein: CAWSLQGVRGYTF.

This chain uses TRBV20-1 with TRBJ2-3; maybe TRBD1 (5 bases). CDR3 length: 11 amino acids. With 0 bases removed from V and 14 bases from J, the gap between germline ends came to 12 bases. Germline values: CDR1 DFQATT, CDR2 SNEGSKA (reference sequence). CDR3 nucleotides: TGCAGTGCTAGAGATGACAGCAGAAGGTATTTT. This encodes CSARDDSRRYF.

The rearrangement links TRBV7-3 to TRBJ2-7; D remains unclear. CDR3 length equals 17 residues. The germline V gene has CDR1 SGHTA and CDR2 FQGTGA. Trimming cost V 2 bases and J 0 bases, with 17 bases left between them. This CDR3 is CASSLLARQAPSYEQYF. CDR3 nucleotides: TGTGCCAGCAGCTTACTGGCCCGACAAGCCCCCTCCTACGAGCAGTACTTC.

The J gene is TRBJ2-7, the V gene TRBV12-3 or TRBV12-4, with a tentative D call TRBD2 (5 bases). CDR3 size: 13 residues. The V gene lost 6 bases and the J gene lost 2 bases, with 11 bases spanning the gap. The CDR3 spells CASSTDLTYEQYF. DNA for the CDR3: TGTGCCAGCAGCACGGACTTAACCTACGAGCAGTACTTC.

This chain links TRBV5-4 with TRBJ1-1; a weak D match, TRBD1 (5 bases). V lost 4 bases, J lost 2 bases, and 9 bases lay in between. This CDR3 has 13 residues. Per germline, CDR1 SGHNT and CDR2 YYREEE (reference sequence). The CDR3 is CASSTDSNTEAFF. As DNA, the CDR3 is TGTGCCAGCAGCACCGACAGTAACACTGAAGCTTTCTTT.

The chain employs TRBV30 and TRBJ1-2, with 7 bases aligning to TRBD1. This CDR3 comprises 13 residues. Losses at the gene ends were 5 bases for V and 7 bases for J; bases not matched to a gene: 10. Germline V lookup: CDR1 GTSNPN, CDR2 SVGIG (reference sequence). Here the CDR3 reads CAWDHTGVGGYTF. The CDR3, as DNA: TGTGCCTGGGATCATACAGGGGTAGGTGGCTACACCTTC.

The chain uses TRBV7-6 and TRBJ2-5; D is unresolved. CDR1 is SGHVS and CDR2 is FNYEAQ in the germline V gene. This CDR3 has 14 amino acids. V lost 3 bases and J 3 bases, leaving 11 bases between the germline ends. The CDR3 region has the DNA TGTGCCAGCAGCTTGAACAGTGTAAAAGAGACCCAGTACTTC. Translation gives CASSLNSVKETQYF.

The chain has TRBV28 and TRBJ2-7; D is perhaps TRBD1 (6 bases). Trimming took 6 bases from V and 0 from J, leaving 18 bases between them. From germline, CDR1 is MDHEN and CDR2 SYDVKM. The CDR3 has 16 amino acids. Written as DNA, the CDR3 is TGTGCCAGCAGCACCTCGGGACATTGGAGCTCCTACGAGCAGTACGTC. It yields the protein CASSTSGHWSSYEQYV.

The chain recombines TRBV7-9 with TRBJ1-1; unclear D gene. The germline gives CDR1 SEHNR, CDR2 FQNEAQ (reference sequence). This CDR3 is 15 amino acids long. V dropped 5 bases and J dropped 1 base, with 14 bases sitting between them. The chain's CDR3 is CASSLYGQSNTEAFF. DNA of the CDR3: TGTGCCAGCAGCCTGTATGGGCAGTCGAACACTGAAGCTTTCTTT.

This chain connects TRBV11-1 to TRBJ1-3; 7 bases line up with TRBD1. The CDR3 covers 13 residues. Germline V CDR1 and CDR2: SGHAT, FQDESV (reference sequence). V was pared by 4 bases and J by 4 bases, with 1 base of the junction left unmatched. The CDR3 DNA is TGTGCCAGCAGCTCGGGACAGGGAAACACCATATATTTT. This sequence encodes CASSSGQGNTIYF.

The chain links TRBV3-1 (or the pseudogene TRBV3-2) to TRBJ2-6; tentatively, D is TRBD1 (6 bases). V dropped 0 bases and J dropped 3 bases, with 18 bases sitting between them. Germline V gene lookup returns CDR1 LGHDT and CDR2 YNNKEL (reference sequence). This CDR3 region has 19 residues. CDR3 loop: CASSQDRGKNVVGANVLTF. CDR3 coding DNA: TGTGCCAGCAGCCAAGATAGGGGGAAAAATGTGGTTGGGGCCAACGTCCTGACTTTC.

The rearrangement joins TRBV5-6 to TRBJ2-3; TRBD1 matches at 12 bases. This CDR3 is built from 19 residues. Germline V gene sequence: CDR1 SGHDT, CDR2 YYEEEE. Unmatched junction bases numbered 13, after V lost 4 bases and J lost 1 base. The CDR3 is CASSEDSGQGAVGTDTQYF. The CDR3 DNA follows: TGTGCCAGCAGCGAGGATTCGGGACAGGGGGCAGTTGGCACAGATACGCAGTATTTT.

This sequence joins TRBV2 and TRBJ1-2; unclear D gene. Germline V gene lookup returns CDR1 SNHLY and CDR2 FYNNEI. The CDR3 is 17 residues long. Trimming left V 5 bases short and J 0 bases short, with 19 bases between. The CDR3 is CASSPPPRGRTNYGYTF. The CDR3 DNA follows: TGTGCCAGCAGTCCCCCTCCTCGAGGCAGGACTAACTATGGCTACACCTTC.

This clone was found once. The rearrangement links TRBV5-7 to TRBJ2-7, with 9 bases lining up with TRBD1. TRBV5-7 carries the ORF label, with uncertain function. The J segment lost 4 bases and the V segment lost 5 bases, leaving 7 bases of the junction unmatched. The length of the CDR3 is 14 residues. Here the CDR3 DNA reads TGTGCCAGCAGGGACAGGGGTATTCCGTACGAGCAGTACGTC. Translation: CASRDRGIPYEQYV.

This clone showed up just once. The rearrangement uses TRBV5-1 and TRBJ1-1, with 7 bases lining up with TRBD1. The ends lost 3 bases at V and 5 bases at J; junction bases unmatched: 7. The CDR3 loop spans 14 amino acids. Germline V gene sequence: CDR1 SGHRS, CDR2 YFSETQ. CDR3 nucleotide sequence: TGCGCCAGCAGCTCCCTCCAGGGGGGGACTGAAGCTTTCTTT. Encoded protein: CASSSLQGGTEAFF.

Of note for this clone: A read error may produce the germline difference seen at one junction end. V gene TRBV7-6 combines with J gene TRBJ2-7, with 14 nucleotides matching TRBD2. CDR1 is SGHVS and CDR2 is FNYEAQ in the germline V gene. The CDR3 totals 13 residues. This CDR3 is CASSERTSGRLLF. The CDR3 bases are TGTGCCAGCAGCGAGCGGACTAGCGGGAGGCTCCTCTTC.